These T cell receptor beta chains were read from a single sample in a study of shared clonotypes between healthy human individuals. Sequenced by immunoSEQ multiplex PCR; TCRdb stores in-frame clones only, minus some. The table has about 510,000 clones, 75% to 80% seen once. Sequenced material: PBMCs. The receptors here all came from a woman in her thirties or forties in good health. Some clones in this sample may be carry-over from other donors' samples. CDR3s include the opening cysteine and the closing phenylalanine or tryptophan. D genes are given only for firm matches. Size tells how often a clone was seen (once, few, many) or the class of an expanded clone, and some rows leave it out.

j_call,clone_size,d_call,v_call,cdr3_nt,cdr3_aa
TRBJ2-7,once,TRBD2,TRBV5-4,TGTGCCAGCAGCTTCGGAGCGGGAGTCTCCTACGAGCAGTACTTC,CASSFGAGVSYEQYF
TRBJ2-7,.,TRBD1,TRBV6-1,TGTGCCAGCAGTATGGGACAGAGAATCTACGAGCAGTACTTC,CASSMGQRIYEQYF
TRBJ2-2,.,.,TRBV28,TGTGCCAGCAGTCCCTTTTGGGCGGGGTACACCGGGGAGCTGTTTTTT,CASSPFWAGYTGELFF
TRBJ1-1,.,TRBD1,TRBV10-3,TGTGCCATCAGTCCCGGGACAGGGGCTTTCTTT,CAISPGTGAFF
TRBJ2-1,.,.,TRBV4-2,TGTGCCAGCAGCCGGGTTGGAGGTGAGCAGTTCTTC,CASSRVGGEQFF
TRBJ1-2,.,TRBD1,TRBV29-1,TGCAGCGTTGACGGTCAGGGGGCTTATGATGGCTACACCTTC,CSVDGQGAYDGYTF
TRBJ2-5,few,TRBD2,TRBV9,TGTGCCAGCAGCGTTTGGCTAGCGGGAGAGCAGTACTTC,CASSVWLAGEQYF
TRBJ1-3,.,.,TRBV10-3,TGTGCCATCGGAGGGAACTCTGGAAACACCATATATTTT,CAIGGNSGNTIYF
TRBJ2-3,.,.,TRBV4-2,TGTGCCAGCAGCCAAGAGCAGCGGGCTCTGGGGGGTGCGCAGTATTTT,CASSQEQRALGGAQYF
TRBJ2-7,.,.,TRBV28,TGTGCCAGCAGTTACCGGGACATCCGAGGGGGCTCCTACGAGCAGTACTTC,CASSYRDIRGGSYEQYF
TRBJ1-2,.,TRBD1,TRBV7-8,TGTGCCAGCAGCCCAGGGGGGTTTGTACGTTATGGCTACACCTTC,CASSPGGFVRYGYTF
TRBJ1-1,.,.,TRBV7-8,TGTGCCAGCAGCCGTCTAATGAACACTGAAGCTTTCTTT,CASSRLMNTEAFF
TRBJ2-1,.,.,TRBV19,TGTGCCAGTAGTATAAAAGGGGCCAATGAGCAGTTCTTC,CASSIKGANEQFF
TRBJ1-1,.,.,TRBV19,TGTGCCAGTAGTATACAGGACAACGTGGTGGCTGAAGCTTTCTTT,CASSIQDNVVAEAFF
TRBJ2-7,.,.,TRBV6-1,TGTGCCAGCAGTGAAGTCTTGGCAGGGGCTATATACGAGCAGTACTTC,CASSEVLAGAIYEQYF
TRBJ2-5,.,TRBD1,TRBV5-8,TGTGCCAGCAGCTTGCCGAGACAGGGATCGGTACAAGAGACCCAGTACTTC,CASSLPRQGSVQETQYF
TRBJ2-7,.,TRBD1,TRBV28,TGTGCCAGCAGCCAGGACAGGTCAGGACTCGACGAGCAGTACTTC,CASSQDRSGLDEQYF
TRBJ1-2,.,.,TRBV30,TGTGCCTGGAGTGGAGTTAACTATGGCTACACCTTC,CAWSGVNYGYTF
TRBJ2-5,.,.,TRBV4-3,TGCGCCAGCAGCCAAGATCCTCGGGGAATAGAGACCCAGTACTTC,CASSQDPRGIETQYF
TRBJ1-3,.,TRBD1,TRBV6-5,TGTGCCACCTCGACAGGGGATGGAAACACCATATATTTT,CATSTGDGNTIYF
TRBJ2-2,once,.,TRBV7-9,TGTGCCAGCAGGCACGGGGGCGGCACCGGGGAGCTGTTTTTT,CASRHGGGTGELFF
TRBJ2-1,.,TRBD2,TRBV5-6,TGTGCCAGCAGCCTAGGACTAGCGGGAAACTCCTACAATGAGCAGTTCTTC,CASSLGLAGNSYNEQFF
TRBJ1-4,once,.,TRBV19,TGTGCCAGTAGTATTGGAGGGGGTGCGGAAAAACTGTTTTTT,CASSIGGGAEKLFF
TRBJ1-1,.,.,TRBV5-1,TGCGCCAGCAGTGGCCAGATGAACACTGAAGCTTTCTTT,CASSGQMNTEAFF
TRBJ2-1,.,TRBD2,TRBV19,TGTGCCAGTAGTATGTCGGCGGGAGGTTCCTACAATGAGCAGTTCTTC,CASSMSAGGSYNEQFF